A single sample is the source of the 30 T cell receptor beta chains below, sequenced in a study of molecular identifiers for immune sequencing clone quantification. One entry per CDR3 protein results from TCRdb running MiXCR on the PCR reads. The sample records approximately 97,000 distinct CDR3 sequences, 20% to 25% being singletons. Sequenced: naive CD8+ T cells from blood, with Jurkat cell RNA spiked in. Subset described: FACS-sorted CD8+CD4-CCR7+CD45RA+ naive T cells. These receptors were collected from a human donor in good health. Some libraries in this study had Jurkat cell RNA spiked in.

This clonotype was counted ten times or more. The V gene is TRBV7-9, the J gene TRBJ2-7, with a weak D call TRBD2 (5 bases). The CDR3 is 13 amino acids. V gave up 1 base and J gave up 2 bases, with 6 bases separating them. Germline V gene lookup returns CDR1 SEHNR and CDR2 FQNEAQ (reference sequence). The CDR3, as DNA: TGTGCCAGCAGCTTAGGGGAGACCTACGAGCAGTACTTC. It yields the protein CASSLGETYEQYF.

In its sample, this clonotype was seen a few times. The V gene is TRBV5-5, the J gene TRBJ2-7, with D possibly being TRBD2 (6 bases). This CDR3 region has 16 residues. V was clipped by 3 bases and J by 0 bases, with 16 bases between them. Germline V CDR1 and CDR2: SGHKS, YYEKEE (reference sequence). The CDR3 bases are TGTGCCAGCAGCTCTCTCCGGGACTGGTCCTCCTACGAGCAGTACTTC. As protein: CASSSLRDWSSYEQYF.

In this sample, this clonotype turned up many times. The chain links TRBV25-1 to TRBJ1-1; 11 nucleotides match TRBD1. The CDR3 is 17 amino acids. The J segment lost 0 bases and the V segment lost 6 bases, leaving 9 bases of the junction unmatched. CDR1 is MGHDK and CDR2 is SYGVNS in the germline V gene. The CDR3 coding sequence is TGTGCCAGCAGCGATGTGGACAGGGGGCCTATGAACACTGAAGCTTTCTTT. Protein product: CASSDVDRGPMNTEAFF.

There are a few counts of this clonotype. The genes are TRBV11-2 and TRBJ1-1; perhaps TRBD1 as D (6 bases). The V end was cut by 1 base, the J end by 1 base, with 13 bases between. The CDR3 extends over 16 amino acids. CDR1 and CDR2 (germline): SGHAT, FQNNGV. The CDR3 region has the DNA TGTGCCAGCAGCTTAGGACTCTGGGGGCAGAACACTGAAGCTTTCTTT. The encoded protein is CASSLGLWGQNTEAFF.

Concerning this clonotype: A much larger clonotype is one base distant, so this may be a read error. The gene calls are TRBV5-1 and TRBJ2-3, with D possibly being TRBD2 (6 bases). Trimming cost V 1 base and J 4 bases, with 19 bases left between them. CDR1 is SGHRS, CDR2 YFSETQ, per germline. The CDR3 runs to 17 residues. CDR3 protein: CASSLISVGGGADTQYF. CDR3 DNA sequence: TGCGCCAGCAGCTTGATTTCCGTGGGAGGTGGGGCAGATACGCAGTATTTT. Based on the CDR3 plus reference TRBV5-1 and TRBJ2-3, the full variable domain is KAGVTQTPRYLIKTRGQQVTLSCSPISGHRSVSWYQQTPGQGLQFLFEYFSETQRNKGNFPGRFSGRQFSNSRSEMNVSTLELGDSALYLCASSLISVGGGADTQYFGPGTRLTVL.

This clonotype was seen repeatedly, ten times or more. CDR3 in amino acids: CASSVGAGAYEQYF. The CDR3 nucleotides are TGTGCCAGCAGCGTAGGAGCGGGAGCCTACGAGCAGTACTTC. V and J are TRBV9 and TRBJ2-7; TRBD2 agrees at 8 bases. The CDR3 covers 14 residues. Germline loops: CDR1 SGDLS, CDR2 YYNGEE. V shed 0 bases and J 2 bases; nucleotides not matched to a gene: 1.

This clonotype was counted many times. The chain carries TRBV5-5 and TRBJ1-6; no definite D call. This CDR3 comprises 14 residues. With 0 bases removed from V and 7 bases from J, the gap between germline ends came to 8 bases. The V gene's germline CDR1 is SGHKS and CDR2 YYEKEE (reference sequence). CDR3 nucleotides: TGTGCCAGCAGCTTGGAAGGGTTAAATTCACCCCTCCACTTT. Translating it yields CASSLEGLNSPLHF.

This clonotype has ten or more counts. The chain carries TRBV6-5 and TRBJ2-1; 9 bases align to TRBD2. Losses at the gene ends were 0 bases for V and 5 bases for J; bases not matched to a gene: 11. CDR1 is MNHEY, CDR2 SVGAGI, per germline. This CDR3 is 18 amino acids long. CDR3 sequence: CASSYSGRSGTSHNEQFF. The CDR3 DNA follows: TGTGCCAGCAGTTACTCGGGCAGATCCGGGACTAGCCACAATGAGCAGTTCTTC.

The sample holds a few counts of this clonotype. With a much larger clone just one base away, this may be a read error. V usage is TRBV9 and J usage is TRBJ1-3; tentative D call: TRBD1 (5 bases). This CDR3 comprises 17 residues. Trimming removed 0 bases at V and 4 bases at J, with 17 bases between. The germline CDR1 and CDR2 sequences are SGDLS and YYNGEE. CDR3 DNA sequence: TGTGCCAGCAGCGTAGAAGCGGGATGGGGCCACGGAAACACCATATATTTT. Protein sequence: CASSVEAGWGHGNTIYF.

This clonotype appeared once. This may arise from a read error, as a much more abundant clone is one base away. This rearrangement joins TRBV4-2 to TRBJ2-7; D might be TRBD2 (6 bases). The CDR3 extends over 15 amino acids. Germline V gene data show CDR1 as LGHNA and CDR2 as YNFKEQ. CDR3 DNA sequence: TGTGCCAGCTGCCAAGTAGGGGACTGGTACTACGAGCAGTACTTC. The encoded protein is CASCQVGDWYYEQYF.

As concerns this clonotype: Given a much more abundant clone one base away, this may be a read error. This sequence joins TRBV5-6 and TRBJ2-3; D is possibly TRBD1 or TRBD2 (5 bases each). This CDR3 spans 17 amino acids. From germline, CDR1 is SGHDT and CDR2 YYEEEE. The CDR3 DNA is TGTGCCAGCAGCTTGGCTGGACTCAACCCTAGCACAGGTACGCAGTATTTT. This gives the protein CASSLAGLNPSTGTQYF.

The V gene is TRBV4-1, the J gene TRBJ2-6; D not resolved. Between the trimmed V and J ends, which lost 3 bases and 0 bases, there was a span of 6 bases. This CDR3 contains 15 residues. Germline V gene data show CDR1 as MGHRA and CDR2 as YSYEKL. CDR3 DNA: TGCGCCAGCAGCCAGCCGCTCTCTGGGGCCAACGTCCTGACTTTC. Protein sequence: CASSQPLSGANVLTF.

This rearrangement joins TRBV15 to TRBJ1-2, with D possibly TRBD1 on 5 matching bases. Germline lookup yields CDR1 LNHNV and CDR2 YYDKDF (reference sequence). CDR3 length equals 14 residues. Trimming cost V 1 base and J 7 bases, with 13 bases left between them. The CDR3 DNA follows: TGTGCCACCAGCAGAGGGGGGGACGCAAGTGGCTACACCTTC. It yields the protein CATSRGGDASGYTF.

This clonotype was seen repeatedly, ten times or more. The V gene is TRBV20-1, the J gene TRBJ2-5; either TRBD1 or TRBD2 may fit D (6 bases each). Germline-derived CDR1 and CDR2 are DFQATT and SNEGSKA (reference sequence). The CDR3 extends over 15 amino acids. Between the trimmed V and J ends, which lost 0 bases and 5 bases, there was a span of 16 bases. The CDR3 is CSARDTGTREETQYF. In nucleotides, the CDR3 is TGCAGTGCTAGAGATACCGGGACACGGGAGGAGACCCAGTACTTC.

This clonotype came up many times. This chain connects TRBV12-3 or TRBV12-4 to TRBJ2-2; D remains ambiguous. The CDR3 has 15 amino acids. Trimming cost V 5 bases and J 0 bases, with 10 bases left between them. The CDR3 loop reads CASSPAGPNTGELFF. The DNA of the CDR3 is TGTGCCAGCAGTCCCGCTGGGCCGAACACCGGGGAGCTGTTTTTT.

This sequence joins TRBV15 and TRBJ1-4; D remains ambiguous. This CDR3 is 13 amino acids long. Germline V gives CDR1 LNHNV, CDR2 YYDKDF (reference sequence). V gave up 4 bases and J gave up 8 bases, with 11 bases separating them. The DNA of the CDR3 is TGTGCCACCAGCATGTCCGCGGGGGAAAAACTGTTTTTT. As protein: CATSMSAGEKLFF.

Notes on this clonotype: A read error is possible here, since a much larger clone lies one base away. Here the CDR3 omits its conserved ending phenylalanine or tryptophan, so a read error is the likely source. The V gene is TRBV10-1, the J gene TRBJ2-1; perhaps TRBD1 as D (5 bases). This CDR3 is 15 amino acids long. Between the trimmed V and J ends, which lost 0 bases and 3 bases, there was a span of 9 bases. Per the germline V gene, CDR1 is WNHNN and CDR2 is SYGVQD (reference sequence). The CDR3 reads CASSESIQGYNEQFL. CDR3 nucleotide sequence: TGCGCCAGCAGTGAGTCGATTCAGGGCTACAATGAGCAGTTCTTA.

For the CDR3, the DNA is TGTGCCAGCACCTTAGGGAACAGGGGCTACCAAGAGACCCAGTACTTC. It translates to CASTLGNRGYQETQYF. V is TRBV12-3 or TRBV12-4 and J is TRBJ2-5; 7 bases match TRBD1. Trimming took 7 bases from V and 0 from J; bases not matched to a gene: 11. The CDR3 is 16 residues long.

This clonotype appeared a single time. This may be a read error: a much more frequent sequence differs by one nucleotide. In this CDR3 the conserved last residue, phenylalanine or tryptophan, is missing, so a read error is likely. The chain carries TRBV28 and TRBJ1-5; TRBD1 matches 9 bases. CDR1 and CDR2 from the germline V gene are MDHEN and SYDVKM. V shed 6 bases and J 6 bases; nucleotides not matched to a gene: 6. The CDR3 length is 14 residues. The CDR3 loop reads CASSQGQGGQPQHS. The DNA of the CDR3 is TGTGCCAGCAGCCAGGGACAGGGAGGTCAGCCCCAGCATTCT.

For this clonotype: One base away lies a much larger clone, so this may be a sequencing read error. V and J are TRBV5-6 and TRBJ1-3; no definite D call. Looked up from germline, CDR1 is SGHDT and CDR2 is YYEEEE. The CDR3 totals 17 residues. The CDR3 nucleotides are TGTGCCAGCAGCTTTACGGTCCTGACCCTCTCTGGAAACCCCATATATTTT. It is translated as CASSFTVLTLSGNPIYF. Drawing the rest from reference TRBV5-6 and TRBJ1-3, the complete variable domain is DAGVTQSPTHLIKTRGQQVTLRCSPKSGHDTVSWYQQALGQGPQFIFQYYEEEERQRGNFPDRFSGHQFPNYSSELNVNALLLGDSALYLCASSFTVLTLSGNPIYFGEGSWLTVV.

This clonotype was seen only a few times. Germline is not matched at one junction end, which may reflect a read error. The chain recombines TRBV7-9 with TRBJ2-7, with 9 bases lining up with TRBD2. This CDR3 comprises 17 residues. The germline V gene has CDR1 SEHNR and CDR2 FQNEAQ (reference sequence). The CDR3 region is CASSLVVGGRAPYEQYF. For the CDR3, the DNA is TGTGCCAGCAGCTTGGTCGTTGGCGGGAGGGCCCCCTACGAGCAGTACTTT. Together with reference TRBV7-9 and TRBJ2-7, the CDR3 gives the full variable domain: DTGVSQNPRHKITKRGQNVTFRCDPISEHNRLYWYRQTLGQGPEFLTYFQNEAQLEKSRLLSDRFSAERPKGSFSTLEIQRTEQGDSAMYLCASSLVVGGRAPYEQYFGPGTRLTVT.

In its sample, this clonotype was seen many times. The chain recombines TRBV6-1 with TRBJ2-3; no firm D call. From germline, CDR1 is MNHNS and CDR2 SASEGT. The CDR3 spans 16 residues. With 6 bases removed from V and 3 bases from J, the gap between germline ends came to 19 bases. The DNA for the CDR3 is TGTGCCAGCAGCGCAAGACCAGAGCTCGAGACAGATACGCAGTATTTT. It specifies CASSARPELETDTQYF.

The chain carries TRBV7-9 and TRBJ2-2; D might be TRBD1 (7 bases). V gave up 4 bases and J gave up 4 bases, with 10 bases separating them. CDR3 length: 14 residues. Per germline, CDR1 SEHNR and CDR2 FQNEAQ (reference sequence). The CDR3 region has the DNA TGTGCCAGCAGCTCGCAGGGGGGCACCGGGGAGCTGTTTTTT. The encoded protein is CASSSQGGTGELFF.

Regarding this clonotype: Possible read error: a much larger clone is one base away. The CDR3 region is CASSLGPASSGDGYAF. The CDR3 DNA sequence: TGTGCCAGCAGCTTAGGTCCAGCCAGCTCCGGGGATGGCTACGCCTTC. The chain carries TRBV11-2 and TRBJ1-2; no firm D call. CDR1 SGHAT and CDR2 FQNNGV come from the germline V gene. The CDR3 has 16 amino acids.

There are a few counts of this clonotype. The chain has TRBV14 and TRBJ2-7; TRBD1 aligns across 8 bases. The CDR3 is made up of 14 amino acids. Germline V CDR1 and CDR2: SGHDN, FVKESK. The V gene end was trimmed by 4 bases and the J gene end by 2 bases; junction bases not matched to a gene: 4. CDR3 DNA sequence: TGTGCCAGCAGCCCAGGGGGCCATGCCTACGAGCAGTACTTC. Protein sequence: CASSPGGHAYEQYF.

This clonotype was found many times. The chain is built from TRBV5-5 and TRBJ2-7, with 9 positions matching TRBD1. The CDR3 length is 18 residues. Germline-derived CDR1 and CDR2 are SGHKS and YYEKEE (reference sequence). The V gene end was trimmed by 0 bases and the J gene end by 3 bases; junction bases not matched to a gene: 13. In nucleotides, the CDR3 is TGTGCCAGCAGCTTGGAACTTCCAGCGGGACAGGGATACTACGAGCAGTACTTC. Encoded protein: CASSLELPAGQGYYEQYF. Filled out from reference TRBV5-5 and TRBJ2-7, the complete variable domain reads DAGVTQSPTHLIKTRGQQVTLRCSPISGHKSVSWYQQVLGQGPQFIFQYYEKEERGRGNFPDRFSARQFPNYSSELNVNALLLGDSALYLCASSLELPAGQGYYEQYFGPGTRLTVT.

This clonotype has a handful of counts. The CDR3 bases are TGTGCCAGCAGCGTGGGACACGCCTACGAGCAGTACTTC. The encoded protein is CASSVGHAYEQYF. The J gene is TRBJ2-7, the V gene TRBV9; D is perhaps TRBD1 (6 bases). The CDR3 has 13 residues. Per germline, CDR1 SGDLS and CDR2 YYNGEE. Trimming shortened V by 2 bases and J by 2 bases, and 8 bases separated the two germline ends.

This clonotype has just a few counts. A read error may explain this, as a much larger clone is one base away. The rearrangement links TRBV29-1 to TRBJ2-7; 7 positions agree with TRBD1. CDR1 and CDR2 (germline): SQVTM, ANQGSEA. The CDR3 totals 14 residues. Trimming at V came to 0 bases and at J to 5 bases, leaving 7 bases not matched to a gene. The CDR3 DNA is TGCAGCGTTGAAGATAGGGACAGACCCCACGAGCAGTACTTC. Protein product: CSVEDRDRPHEQYF.

This clonotype has ten or more counts. The chain links TRBV4-3 to TRBJ1-2, with D unclear. The CDR3 extends over 16 amino acids. V gave up 0 bases and J gave up 0 bases, with 11 bases separating them. The germline V gene encodes CDR1 LGHNA and CDR2 YSLEER. The DNA of the CDR3 is TGCGCCAGCAGCCAAGATCGAGGTCCGGCTAACTATGGCTACACCTTC. Translating it yields CASSQDRGPANYGYTF.

This chain uses TRBV9 with TRBJ2-7, with 9 nucleotides matching TRBD1. Germline V lookup: CDR1 SGDLS, CDR2 YYNGEE. With 0 bases clipped from V and 0 bases from J, the junction kept 4 bases outside the gene matches. CDR3 length: 16 residues. CDR3 amino acids: CASSVGTGVLSYEQYF. In DNA form, the CDR3 reads TGTGCCAGCAGCGTAGGGACAGGGGTCCTCTCCTACGAGCAGTACTTC.